Below are 31 T cell receptor beta chains sequenced from a single sample in a study of T cell responses to AZD1222 COVID-19 vaccine. Only in-frame clones appear in the TCRdb table, and some are missing; sequencing was by immunoSEQ multiplex PCR. The data contain 110,000 to 150,000 clones, roughly nine tenths of them singletons. The sample was peripheral blood, taken on day 0 of AZD1222 vaccination. The receptor set was obtained from an adult in good health.

The J gene is TRBJ1-1, the V gene TRBV21-1; no check of the table's D call, TRBD1, against the DNA was made. TRBV21-1 is a known pseudogene. The CDR3 runs to 16 residues. CDR3 sequence (DNA): TGTGCCAGCAGCCCTCAAAGATCCGACAGGGAACTCTCGGCTTTCTTT. Amino acids: CASSPQRSDRELSAFF.

V and J are TRBV7-8 and TRBJ2-1; tentative D call: TRBD1 (9 bases). In germline, CDR1 is SGHVS, CDR2 FQNEAQ. This CDR3 spans 16 amino acids. Trimming took 6 bases from V and 5 from J, leaving 20 bases between them. The CDR3 region has the DNA TGTGCCAGCAGGTCCGGGAGGGACAGGGTGCACAATGAGCAGTTCTTC. It translates to CASRSGRDRVHNEQFF.

This chain connects TRBV7-9 to TRBJ2-7; 11 bases are a match to TRBD1. This CDR3 is built from 17 residues. V lost 4 bases and J lost 2; bases outside the gene matches: 10. Looked up from germline, CDR1 is SEHNR and CDR2 is FQNEAQ (reference sequence). The CDR3 DNA reads TGTGCCAGCAGCTCTAGCCCCGGGACAGGGGGTCCCTACGAGCAGTACTTC. This encodes CASSSSPGTGGPYEQYF.

The CDR3: CASSQERGLGGETQYF. The CDR3 region has the DNA TGTGCCAGCAGCCAAGAACGAGGACTAGGAGGGGAGACCCAGTACTTC. This chain links TRBV4-2 with TRBJ2-5; TRBD2 agrees at 7 bases. The CDR3 length is 16 residues. With V trimmed by 0 bases and J by 5 bases, 9 bases remained unmatched. Germline CDR1 reads LGHNA; CDR2 reads YNFKEQ.

The chain employs TRBV30 and TRBJ1-5; TRBD1 aligns across 8 bases. CDR3 length: 16 amino acids. The ends lost 2 bases at V and 6 bases at J; junction bases unmatched: 12. The germline V gene encodes CDR1 GTSNPN and CDR2 SVGIG (reference sequence). CDR3 DNA sequence: TGTGCCTGGAGTCCCATCGGCGGACAGGGACTTCAGCCCCAGCATTTT. It specifies CAWSPIGGQGLQPQHF.

This sequence joins TRBV6-1 and TRBJ1-5, with D maybe TRBD1 (6 bases). Trimming removed 1 base at V and 3 bases at J, with 13 bases between. Germline CDR1 and CDR2: MNHNS and SASEGT. This CDR3 is built from 16 residues. The CDR3 DNA follows: TGTGCCAGCAGTGAAGGGGGAGGGGGGGTCAATCAGCCCCAGCATTTT. This codes for CASSEGGGGVNQPQHF.

The rearrangement links TRBV23-1 to TRBJ1-1; no reliable D call. TRBV23-1 is annotated as an ORF whose role is uncertain. This CDR3 comprises 10 residues. V lost 8 bases, J lost 10 bases, and 11 bases lay in between. CDR3 DNA: TGCGCCAGCGGGTTAATAGGAGCTTTCTTT. This sequence encodes CASGLIGAFF.

The chain employs TRBV10-3 and TRBJ2-3, with a possible D match to TRBD2 (6 bases). V shed 2 bases and J shed 2 bases, with 8 bases lying between them. The CDR3 contains 14 residues. Germline values: CDR1 ENHRY, CDR2 SYGVKD. The CDR3 sequence is CAISEGGNTDTQYF. Written as DNA, the CDR3 is TGTGCCATCAGTGAGGGCGGGAACACAGATACGCAGTATTTT.

The chain couples TRBV9 to TRBJ2-3; D is possibly TRBD1 or TRBD2 (5 bases each). The germline V gene has CDR1 SGDLS and CDR2 YYNGEE. The CDR3 totals 18 residues. V gave up 3 bases and J gave up 2 bases, with 22 bases separating them. In nucleotides, the CDR3 is TGTGCCAGCAGCGGAGGGATCAAACCGGGACCACCCACAGATACGCAGTATTTT. This encodes CASSGGIKPGPPTDTQYF. Together with reference TRBV9 and TRBJ2-3, the CDR3 gives the full variable domain: DSGVTQTPKHLITATGQRVTLRCSPRSGDLSVYWYQQSLDQGLQFLIQYYNGEERAKGNILERFSAQQFPDLHSELNLSSLELGDSALYFCASSGGIKPGPPTDTQYFGPGTRLTVL.

V is TRBV10-3 and J is TRBJ2-7, with D perhaps TRBD2 (6 bases). Trimming removed 6 bases from V and 5 bases from J, with 20 bases in between. The germline V gene has CDR1 ENHRY and CDR2 SYGVKD. There are 15 residues in the CDR3. The CDR3 DNA is TGTGCCATCAGCCACGGGGGAGCTATTTCTGACGAGCAGTACTTC. Translating it yields CAISHGGAISDEQYF.

The V gene is TRBV6-6, the J gene TRBJ1-2; tentative D call: TRBD1 (5 bases). The CDR3 has 13 amino acids. Germline V CDR1 and CDR2: MNHNY, SVGAGI (reference sequence). With 7 bases removed from V and 8 bases from J, the gap between germline ends came to 17 bases. CDR3 coding DNA: TGTGCCAGCACTATTAACGCGGGGGGAGGCTACACCTTC. Encoded protein: CASTINAGGGYTF.

The rearrangement joins TRBV7-3 to TRBJ2-3, with D tentatively TRBD2 (6 bases). The ends were cut back, 3 bases at V and 5 bases at J, with 12 bases in the middle. Germline CDR1 reads SGHTA; CDR2 reads FQGTGA. The CDR3 contains 14 residues. The CDR3 DNA is TGTGCCAGCAGCTTCGGGCGGGAAATAGATACGCAGTATTTT. Amino acids: CASSFGREIDTQYF.

This chain joins TRBV5-6 and TRBJ1-4; perhaps TRBD1 as D (6 bases). Germline CDR1 SGHDT, CDR2 YYEEEE. V dropped 0 bases and J dropped 8 bases, with 17 bases sitting between them. CDR3 length equals 16 residues. The DNA of the CDR3 is TGTGCCAGCAGCTTGGCCGACGGGACACAGACCGAAAAACTGTTTTTT. Translation: CASSLADGTQTEKLFF.

This chain connects TRBV6-5 to TRBJ2-1; 7 bases agree with TRBD2. This CDR3 has 14 residues. Germline V gene lookup returns CDR1 MNHEY and CDR2 SVGAGI. V trimming: 6 bases; J trimming: 2 bases; junction bases outside the gene matches: 4. CDR3 in amino acids: CASRSSGTYNEQFF. The CDR3 DNA follows: TGTGCCAGCAGATCTAGCGGCACCTACAATGAGCAGTTCTTC.

V is TRBV7-3 and J is TRBJ2-7; TRBD1 matches 8 bases. The CDR3 extends over 15 amino acids. The junction had 13 bases not matched to a gene; V was cut back by 5 bases and J by 7 bases. The germline CDR1 and CDR2 sequences are SGHTA and FQGTGA. The CDR3: CASSPEDRALGEQYF. CDR3 DNA sequence: TGTGCCAGCAGCCCCGAGGACAGGGCTCTTGGGGAGCAGTACTTC.

The chain is built from TRBV1 and TRBJ2-3. TRBV1 is deemed a pseudogene. The CDR3 has 14 amino acids. In DNA, the CDR3 is TGCACCAGCAGCCAAGAGGGACGCACAGATACGCAGTATTTT. Translation: CTSSQEGRTDTQYF.

This clone was found once. In nucleotides, the CDR3 is TGTGCCAGCAGCGTAGCTGGGGACCCAAGGGCGAACACCATATATTTT. This codes for CASSVAGDPRANTIYF. V usage is TRBV9 and J usage is TRBJ1-3, with a weak D call TRBD1 (5 bases). CDR1 and CDR2 from the germline V gene are SGDLS and YYNGEE. Trimming removed 0 bases at V and 7 bases at J, with 17 bases between. This CDR3 has 16 residues.

This sequence joins TRBV5-1 and TRBJ2-7, with TRBD1 identical over 10 bases. Trimming removed 4 bases from V and 5 bases from J; junction bases left unmatched: 15. Germline V gives CDR1 SGHRS, CDR2 YFSETQ. This CDR3 region has 17 residues. The CDR3 DNA sequence: TGCGCCAGCAGCGCGGGACAGGGGCGCGGACGAAGAAACGAGCAGTACTTC. Translation: CASSAGQGRGRRNEQYF.

V is TRBV4-2 and J is TRBJ2-7; 9 nucleotides agree with TRBD2. This CDR3 region has 21 residues. V was pared by 4 bases and J by 6 bases, with 28 bases of the junction left unmatched. CDR1 and CDR2 (germline): LGHNA, YNFKEQ. This CDR3 reads CASSPKRPAGGPISSGCEQYF. For the CDR3, the DNA is TGTGCCAGCAGCCCAAAAAGACCCGCGGGAGGGCCAATTAGTTCTGGATGCGAGCAGTACTTC.

This clone was observed a single time. The chain is built from TRBV9 and TRBJ2-2; tentatively, D is TRBD1 (6 bases). V was shortened by 3 bases and J by 5 bases, with 14 bases between the two germline ends. The germline CDR1 and CDR2 sequences are SGDLS and YYNGEE. The CDR3 is 15 residues long. This CDR3 is CASSASGTPTGELFF. CDR3 bases: TGTGCCAGCAGCGCATCCGGGACACCAACCGGGGAGCTGTTTTTT.

The chain combines TRBV21-1 with TRBJ2-3; TRBD2 is taken as the D call from the table, unchecked against the DNA. TRBV21-1 is an annotated pseudogene. The CDR3 totals 15 residues. CDR3 in amino acids: CASRGGGARTDTQYF. The CDR3 DNA reads TGTGCCAGCCGAGGCGGCGGAGCCCGCACAGATACGCAGTATTTT.

V and J are TRBV24-1 and TRBJ2-1; perhaps TRBD1 as D (6 bases). With 12 bases removed from V and 4 bases from J, the gap between germline ends came to 15 bases. CDR3 length: 13 residues. Germline V gene lookup returns CDR1 KGHDR and CDR2 SFDVKD. The CDR3 DNA is TGTGCCCCTCCCGGGACATTGTACAATGAGCAGTTCTTC. It yields the protein CAPPGTLYNEQFF.

This clone has only one observation. This chain joins TRBV12-3 or TRBV12-4 and TRBJ1-2; TRBD1 agrees at 7 bases. The CDR3 is 13 amino acids. The V segment lost 4 bases and the J segment 6 bases; nucleotides outside the gene matches: 5. CDR3 nucleotides: TGTGCCAGCAGTTCAACAGGGGTTGATGGCTACACCTTC. This encodes CASSSTGVDGYTF.

V and J are TRBV6-2 or TRBV6-3 and TRBJ2-5; D is undetermined. Trimming took off 2 bases at V and 2 bases at J, with 9 bases between the two ends. Germline CDR1 MNHEY, CDR2 SVGEGT. There are 14 residues in the CDR3. The CDR3 sequence is CASSYLVKQETQYF. DNA for the CDR3: TGTGCCAGCAGTTACCTGGTGAAACAAGAGACCCAGTACTTC.

J is TRBJ2-3 and V is TRBV10-1, with unresolved D. The CDR3 runs to 13 residues. Trimming shortened V by 7 bases and J by 0 bases, and 8 bases separated the two germline ends. Germline CDR1 reads WNHNN; CDR2 reads SYGVQD (reference sequence). CDR3 bases: TGCGCCAGCAAGGACCTCAGCACAGATACGCAGTATTTT. This translates into CASKDLSTDTQYF.

The chain carries TRBV3-1 (or the pseudogene TRBV3-2) and TRBJ2-1; no clear D gene. The germline gives CDR1 LGHDT, CDR2 YNNKEL (reference sequence). The length of the CDR3 is 11 residues. Deletions cut 1 base from V and 15 bases from J, with 10 bases between. CDR3: CASSQGGTTFF. In DNA form, the CDR3 reads TGTGCCAGCAGCCAAGGTGGTACTACGTTCTTC.

J is TRBJ1-3 and V is TRBV6-6, with D unresolved. The germline CDR1 and CDR2 sequences are MNHNY and SVGAGI (reference sequence). V was pared by 1 base and J by 0 bases, with 7 bases between. The CDR3 is 15 amino acids. CDR3 loop: CASSYYRGSGNTIYF. CDR3 nucleotide sequence: TGTGCCAGCAGTTACTATCGTGGCTCTGGAAACACCATATATTTT.

This sequence joins TRBV15 and TRBJ2-5; 11 bases align to TRBD2. The CDR3 loop spans 13 amino acids. The germline CDR1 and CDR2 sequences are LNHNV and YYDKDF (reference sequence). The V segment lost 8 bases and the J segment 2 bases; nucleotides outside the gene matches: 1. Here the CDR3 reads CATGTSGQETQYF. DNA for the CDR3: TGTGCCACCGGGACTAGCGGACAAGAGACCCAGTACTTC.

This chain joins TRBV7-2 and TRBJ2-7; no reliable D call. Trimming left V 4 bases short and J 0 bases short, with 7 bases between. The length of the CDR3 is 13 residues. From germline, CDR1 is SGHTA and CDR2 FQGNSA. The CDR3 reads CASSSRFSYEQYF. Here the CDR3 DNA reads TGTGCCAGCAGCTCCCGATTCTCCTACGAGCAGTACTTC.

The chain couples TRBV18 to TRBJ2-1; 14 positions match TRBD2. Germline V gene data show CDR1 as KGHSH and CDR2 as LQKENI. V trimming: 6 bases; J trimming: 10 bases; junction bases outside the gene matches: 11. The length of the CDR3 is 16 residues. This CDR3 reads CASSPGTSGSLGEQFF. CDR3 bases: TGTGCCAGCTCCCCCGGGACTAGCGGGAGCCTCGGGGAGCAGTTCTTC. The complete variable domain, with remaining parts taken from reference TRBV18 and TRBJ2-1, reads NAGVMQNPRHLVRRRGQEARLRCSPMKGHSHVYWYRQLPEEGLKFMVYLQKENIIDESGMPKERFSAEFPKEGPSILRIQQVVRGDSAAYFCASSPGTSGSLGEQFFGPGTRLTVL.

About this clone: A junction end diverges from the germline sequence, so it may reflect a read error. CDR3 amino acids: CASSEFPETQYF. CDR3 DNA sequence: TGCGCCAGCAGCGAGTTCCCAGAGACCCAGTACTTC. This chain links TRBV10-2 with TRBJ2-5; no clear D. Germline V gene sequence: CDR1 WSHSY, CDR2 SAAADI. CDR3 length: 12 residues.